The rows below give T cell receptor beta chains drawn from one sample of a study of PD-1 blockade in mismatch repair-deficient tumors. Clones were read by immunoSEQ multiplex PCR, and TCRdb kept only the in-frame ones, dropping some. Of 9,000 to 10,000 clones in the sample, 75% to 90% were seen once. Sequencing was performed on PBMCs, taken 46 to 48 weeks after starting pembrolizumab. The receptors originated from an adult with mismatch repair-deficient cancer. The CDR3 runs from the conserved cysteine through the conserved F or W. Fields, in order: CDR3 protein, CDR3 DNA, J gene, D gene, clone size, V gene. D genes are given only for firm matches. Clone size is given for some rows only: seen once, a few or many times, or a class if the clone is expanded.

CDR3aa: CASIPSGASYEQYF
CDR3nt: TGTGCCAGCATTCCTAGCGGGGCATCCTACGAGCAGTACTTC
j_gene: TRBJ2-7
d_gene: TRBD2
abundance: NA
v_gene: TRBV28

CDR3aa: CAIRDGARQMGYTF
CDR3nt: TGTGCCATCAGGGATGGGGCACGCCAGATGGGCTACACCTTC
j_gene: TRBJ1-2
d_gene: NA
abundance: NA
v_gene: TRBV10-3

CDR3aa: CASSAPTGGSNTGELFF
CDR3nt: TGTGCCAGCAGCGCCCCGACGGGAGGATCGAACACCGGGGAGCTGTTTTTT
j_gene: TRBJ2-2
d_gene: TRBD2
abundance: NA
v_gene: TRBV9

CDR3aa: CASSLQGPLHF
CDR3nt: TGTGCCAGCAGTTTACAGGGCCCCCTCCACTTT
j_gene: TRBJ1-6
d_gene: NA
abundance: NA
v_gene: TRBV28

CDR3aa: CASSPASGTVRGETQYF
CDR3nt: TGTGCCAGCAGCCCCGCATCCGGGACAGTCAGAGGAGAGACCCAGTACTTC
j_gene: TRBJ2-5
d_gene: TRBD1
abundance: NA
v_gene: TRBV11-2

CDR3aa: CASSLVLATYEQYF
CDR3nt: TGTGCCAGCAGCTTAGTTTTAGCGACCTACGAGCAGTACTTC
j_gene: TRBJ2-7
d_gene: NA
abundance: once
v_gene: TRBV7-8

CDR3aa: CASSPGGTSGGSTDTQYF
CDR3nt: TGTGCCAGCAGCCCGGGAGGGACTAGCGGGGGGAGCACAGATACGCAGTATTTT
j_gene: TRBJ2-3
d_gene: TRBD2
abundance: NA
v_gene: TRBV5-4

CDR3aa: CSVLAGSSGANVLTF
CDR3nt: TGCAGCGTTCTAGCGGGTAGCTCTGGGGCCAACGTCCTGACTTTC
j_gene: TRBJ2-6
d_gene: TRBD2
abundance: NA
v_gene: TRBV29-1

CDR3aa: CASSPPGHQGNTIYF
CDR3nt: TGTGCCAGCAGCCCACCGGGACACCAAGGAAACACCATATATTTT
j_gene: TRBJ1-3
d_gene: NA
abundance: NA
v_gene: TRBV6-1

CDR3aa: CASRTQGAPDEKLFF
CDR3nt: TGTGCCAGCAGGACACAGGGGGCGCCTGATGAAAAACTGTTTTTT
j_gene: TRBJ1-4
d_gene: NA
abundance: NA
v_gene: TRBV21-1

CDR3aa: CASSSQGAQNTEAFF
CDR3nt: TGTGCCAGCAGCTCACAGGGGGCTCAGAACACTGAAGCTTTCTTT
j_gene: TRBJ1-1
d_gene: TRBD1
abundance: NA
v_gene: TRBV7-6

CDR3aa: CASSEGQISGNTIYF
CDR3nt: TGTGCCAGCAGCGAGGGACAGATCTCTGGAAACACCATATATTTT
j_gene: TRBJ1-3
d_gene: TRBD1
abundance: NA
v_gene: TRBV9

CDR3aa: CARGGTPNTGELFF
CDR3nt: TGTGCCAGAGGCGGGACTCCGAACACCGGGGAGCTGTTTTTT
j_gene: TRBJ2-2
d_gene: NA
abundance: NA
v_gene: TRBV2

CDR3aa: CASAGTGEVETQYF
CDR3nt: TGTGCCAGCGCCGGGACAGGGGAGGTAGAGACCCAGTACTTC
j_gene: TRBJ2-5
d_gene: TRBD1
abundance: NA
v_gene: TRBV6-1

CDR3aa: CSVVQGGYNEQFF
CDR3nt: TGCAGCGTTGTCCAGGGGGGCTACAATGAGCAGTTCTTC
j_gene: TRBJ2-1
d_gene: NA
abundance: NA
v_gene: TRBV29-1

CDR3aa: CASSLATDSYEQYF
CDR3nt: TGCGCCAGCAGCTTGGCAACAGACTCCTACGAGCAGTACTTC
j_gene: TRBJ2-7
d_gene: NA
abundance: once
v_gene: TRBV5-1

CDR3aa: CASSSTGHAEAFF
CDR3nt: TGTGCCAGCAGCTCCACCGGACACGCTGAAGCTTTCTTT
j_gene: TRBJ1-1
d_gene: NA
abundance: NA
v_gene: TRBV7-9

CDR3aa: CASRPNPGAGGNSPLHF
CDR3nt: TGTGCCAGCAGACCGAACCCCGGAGCAGGGGGGAATTCACCCCTCCACTTT
j_gene: TRBJ1-6
d_gene: TRBD1
abundance: NA
v_gene: TRBV14

CDR3aa: CASSPRVAGWGSYNEQFF
CDR3nt: TGTGCCAGCAGCCCTCGGGTAGCGGGATGGGGGTCCTACAATGAGCAGTTCTTC
j_gene: TRBJ2-1
d_gene: TRBD2
abundance: NA
v_gene: TRBV14

CDR3aa: CASTPQGRNNQPQHF
CDR3nt: TGTGCCAGCACCCCCCAGGGCCGGAACAATCAGCCCCAGCATTTT
j_gene: TRBJ1-5
d_gene: NA
abundance: NA
v_gene: TRBV28

CDR3aa: CASSSENKLEDQPQHF
CDR3nt: TGTGCCAGCAGCTCTGAGAACAAGCTGGAGGATCAGCCCCAGCATTTT
j_gene: TRBJ1-5
d_gene: NA
abundance: NA
v_gene: TRBV5-6

CDR3aa: CASSLTGPHYGYTF
CDR3nt: TGTGCCAGCAGTCTGACAGGACCCCACTATGGCTACACCTTC
j_gene: TRBJ1-2
d_gene: NA
abundance: once
v_gene: TRBV28

CDR3aa: CASSPPWQLNTEAFF
CDR3nt: TGTGCCAGCTCACCACCGTGGCAGTTGAACACTGAAGCTTTCTTT
j_gene: TRBJ1-1
d_gene: NA
abundance: NA
v_gene: TRBV18

CDR3aa: CASSYSRVTGELFF
CDR3nt: TGTGCCAGCAGTTACTCCCGGGTCACCGGGGAGCTGTTTTTT
j_gene: TRBJ2-2
d_gene: NA
abundance: NA
v_gene: TRBV6-5

CDR3aa: CASSPSSGRDYEQYF
CDR3nt: TGTGCCAGCAGTCCTTCTAGCGGGAGGGACTACGAGCAGTACTTC
j_gene: TRBJ2-7
d_gene: TRBD2
abundance: NA
v_gene: TRBV4-2

CDR3aa: CASSSRLHPNYGYTF
CDR3nt: TGTGCCAGCAGTTCCCGACTCCATCCTAACTATGGCTACACCTTC
j_gene: TRBJ1-2
d_gene: NA
abundance: NA
v_gene: TRBV11-2

CDR3aa: CASRFRQGDTIYF
CDR3nt: TGTGCCAGCAGATTTCGACAGGGTGACACCATATATTTT
j_gene: TRBJ1-3
d_gene: TRBD1
abundance: NA
v_gene: TRBV6-5

CDR3aa: CASSPLDRRTEAFF
CDR3nt: TGTGCCAGCAGCCCTCTCGACCGGAGAACTGAAGCTTTCTTT
j_gene: TRBJ1-1
d_gene: NA
abundance: NA
v_gene: TRBV5-6

CDR3aa: CASRPDRDQNYGYTF
CDR3nt: TGTGCCAGCAGACCTGACAGGGACCAGAACTATGGCTACACCTTC
j_gene: TRBJ1-2
d_gene: TRBD1
abundance: NA
v_gene: TRBV28

CDR3aa: CASRFGRDQETQYF
CDR3nt: TGTGCCAGCCGGTTCGGGAGAGACCAAGAGACCCAGTACTTC
j_gene: TRBJ2-5
d_gene: NA
abundance: NA
v_gene: TRBV28

CDR3aa: CASTSGRAYTGELFF
CDR3nt: TGTGCCAGTACTAGCGGGAGAGCGTACACCGGGGAGCTGTTTTTT
j_gene: TRBJ2-2
d_gene: TRBD2
abundance: NA
v_gene: TRBV27

CDR3aa: CASSSTGANQPQHF
CDR3nt: TGTGCCAGCAGCTCGACAGGGGCGAATCAGCCCCAGCATTTT
j_gene: TRBJ1-5
d_gene: NA
abundance: NA
v_gene: TRBV12-1

CDR3aa: CASSPEWGDQPQHF
CDR3nt: TGTGCCAGCTCACCAGAATGGGGAGACCAGCCCCAGCATTTT
j_gene: TRBJ1-5
d_gene: NA
abundance: NA
v_gene: TRBV18

CDR3aa: CASSLGLDYNEQFF
CDR3nt: TGTGCCAGCAGCTTAGGGTTAGATTACAATGAGCAGTTCTTC
j_gene: TRBJ2-1
d_gene: NA
abundance: once
v_gene: TRBV7-9

CDR3aa: CASTLTANTGELFF
CDR3nt: TGTGCCAGCACCCTGACAGCGAACACCGGGGAGCTGTTTTTT
j_gene: TRBJ2-2
d_gene: NA
abundance: NA
v_gene: TRBV7-9

CDR3aa: CASSPRDFNEKLFF
CDR3nt: TGCGCCAGCAGCCCTAGGGACTTCAATGAAAAACTGTTTTTT
j_gene: TRBJ1-4
d_gene: NA
abundance: NA
v_gene: TRBV5-1

CDR3aa: CASSVRTNGYEQYF
CDR3nt: TGTGCCAGCAGTGTCCGGACAAACGGCTACGAGCAGTACTTC
j_gene: TRBJ2-7
d_gene: NA
abundance: few
v_gene: TRBV6-1

CDR3aa: CAWVRPGQGSYEQYF
CDR3nt: TGTGCCTGGGTTCGACCGGGACAGGGATCCTACGAGCAGTACTTC
j_gene: TRBJ2-7
d_gene: TRBD1
abundance: NA
v_gene: TRBV30

CDR3aa: CASSFRGGSYEQYF
CDR3nt: TGTGCCAGCAGTTTTAGGGGGGGCTCCTACGAGCAGTACTTC
j_gene: TRBJ2-7
d_gene: NA
abundance: once
v_gene: TRBV6-5

CDR3aa: CAISSDRELFHEQYF
CDR3nt: TGTGCCATCAGTTCGGACAGGGAATTATTCCACGAGCAGTACTTC
j_gene: TRBJ2-7
d_gene: TRBD1
abundance: NA
v_gene: TRBV10-3

CDR3aa: CASRPGLDGDTQYF
CDR3nt: TGTGCCAGCAGGCCGGGACTGGACGGAGATACGCAGTATTTT
j_gene: TRBJ2-3
d_gene: NA
abundance: NA
v_gene: TRBV7-3

CDR3aa: CASSSQPGQHEKLFF
CDR3nt: TGTGCCAGCAGCTCGCAACCAGGACAGCATGAAAAACTGTTTTTT
j_gene: TRBJ1-4
d_gene: NA
abundance: NA
v_gene: TRBV14

CDR3aa: CSDPDRGKPQHF
CDR3nt: TGCAGCGACCCGGACAGGGGAAAGCCCCAGCATTTT
j_gene: TRBJ1-5
d_gene: TRBD1
abundance: few
v_gene: TRBV29-1

CDR3aa: CASSAPGLRTYEQYF
CDR3nt: TGTGCCAGCAGTGCCCCGGGACTTCGAACCTACGAGCAGTACTTC
j_gene: TRBJ2-7
d_gene: NA
abundance: NA
v_gene: TRBV6-4

CDR3aa: CASSVGAGDSASQPQHF
CDR3nt: TGTGCCAGCAGCGTAGGGGCAGGGGATTCGGCTTCTCAGCCCCAGCATTTT
j_gene: TRBJ1-5
d_gene: NA
abundance: NA
v_gene: TRBV9

CDR3aa: CASRTGTGGFYGYTF
CDR3nt: TGTGCCAGCAGAACAGGGACAGGGGGGTTCTATGGCTACACCTTC
j_gene: TRBJ1-2
d_gene: TRBD1
abundance: NA
v_gene: TRBV28

CDR3aa: CASSPQERDTDTQYF
CDR3nt: TGTGCCAGCAGTCCCCAGGAGCGGGACACAGATACGCAGTATTTT
j_gene: TRBJ2-3
d_gene: TRBD2
abundance: few
v_gene: TRBV6-5

CDR3aa: CAARTDAYEQYF
CDR3nt: TGTGCCGCAAGGACAGACGCTTACGAGCAGTACTTC
j_gene: TRBJ2-7
d_gene: NA
abundance: few
v_gene: TRBV2

CDR3aa: CASSPPGTRGNIQYF
CDR3nt: TGTGCCAGCAGTCCCCCCGGGACTCGAGGGAACATTCAGTACTTC
j_gene: TRBJ2-4
d_gene: NA
abundance: NA
v_gene: TRBV28

CDR3aa: CASSSTGPYGYTF
CDR3nt: TGTGCCAGCAGTAGCACAGGTCCCTATGGCTACACCTTC
j_gene: TRBJ1-2
d_gene: NA
abundance: once
v_gene: TRBV6-5

CDR3aa: CASSIGQGETQYF
CDR3nt: TGTGCCAGTAGTATAGGCCAGGGAGAGACCCAGTACTTC
j_gene: TRBJ2-5
d_gene: NA
abundance: NA
v_gene: TRBV19

CDR3aa: CASSNPGPNTEAFF
CDR3nt: TGCGCCAGCAGCAACCCCGGTCCGAACACTGAAGCTTTCTTT
j_gene: TRBJ1-1
d_gene: NA
abundance: NA
v_gene: TRBV5-1

CDR3aa: CASSLMIGGIYEQYF
CDR3nt: TGTGCTAGCAGCTTAATGATAGGGGGAATCTACGAGCAGTACTTC
j_gene: TRBJ2-7
d_gene: NA
abundance: NA
v_gene: TRBV7-7

CDR3aa: CASSSTGLGNQPQHF
CDR3nt: TGCGCCAGCAGCTCCACAGGGTTAGGCAATCAGCCCCAGCATTTT
j_gene: TRBJ1-5
d_gene: NA
abundance: NA
v_gene: TRBV5-1